This TCR beta chain is drawn from a study of human T cells and chemical hapten exposure. Across the whole study: Patients additionally received therapeutic doses of diphenylcyclopropenone on the scalp once a week, and this continued throughout the approximately 24-week study.

In germline, CDR1 is DFQATT, CDR2 SNEGSKA (reference sequence). The germline V and J ends were trimmed by 2 bases and 6 bases, with 9 bases remaining between them. The CDR3 extends over 12 amino acids. Sample time point: patch test 2, 6 weeks after DPC sensitization. The treatment: therapeutic diphenylcyclopropenone sensitization with weekly scalp DPC. Drawing of blood took place ahead of applying each patch test. In the study's own analysis: Ranging from roughly 20,000 to 750,000, TCR counts per sample had a median value of approximately 99,000. TCRdb passed the RACE reads through MiXCR, listing each CDR3 protein once. In this record, the V and J calls reflect TCRdb's handling and not the investigators' own analysis. The profile shows nearly 95,000 distinct CDR3 sequences, roughly 9.6% of them singletons. Only a few counts were recorded for this clonotype.

The material was whole blood, obtained in connection with sensitization to the hapten diphenylcyclopropenone (DPC). The receptor's source is a man aged 35 to 55 with alopecia areata. Some clones in this sample may be carry-over from other donors' samples. The chain has TRBV20-1 and TRBJ2-3; no reliable D call. The CDR3 DNA sequence: TGCAGTGCTAGACTAGTCGGCGATACGCAGTATTTT. Its protein is CSARLVGDTQYF.